The T cell receptor (beta chain) under discussion was sequenced for a study of regulatory T cells in long-lasting Graves disease. The trim removed 6 bases at V and 5 bases at J, leaving 3 bases unmatched. The CDR3 loop spans 13 amino acids. Per germline, CDR1 SQVTM and CDR2 ANQGSEA. CDR3-region Arm-PCR and iRepertoire HTBI primers produced the TCR beta libraries. Authors' data handling: Across the samples, identification revealed roughly 56 TRBV and 13 to 15 TRBJ segments. TCRdb independently ran MiXCR on the multiplex PCR reads; one entry per CDR3 protein. These V and J calls originate from TCRdb's pipeline instead of the authors' own analysis. The repertoire holds hundreds of thousands of distinct CDR3 sequences, with approximately 13% as singletons. Time point denoted: newly diagnosed GD, antithyroid drugs for less than 3 months. The TCR library was made from RNA extracted from PBMCs. These data are also associated with another study on T cells in Graves' hyperthyroidism and ophthalmopathy.

This clonotype was obtained from a man aged 25-45 years with Graves disease. The chain joins TRBV29-1 to TRBJ2-1; 11 bases are a match to TRBD2. Sequencing used peripheral blood mononuclear cells (PBMCs), obtained at new diagnosis, from a patient treated with antithyroid drugs. CDR3 sequence reads: CSVLAGVHNEQFF. The CDR3 DNA reads TGCAGCGTACTAGCGGGAGTCCACAATGAGCAGTTCTTC.